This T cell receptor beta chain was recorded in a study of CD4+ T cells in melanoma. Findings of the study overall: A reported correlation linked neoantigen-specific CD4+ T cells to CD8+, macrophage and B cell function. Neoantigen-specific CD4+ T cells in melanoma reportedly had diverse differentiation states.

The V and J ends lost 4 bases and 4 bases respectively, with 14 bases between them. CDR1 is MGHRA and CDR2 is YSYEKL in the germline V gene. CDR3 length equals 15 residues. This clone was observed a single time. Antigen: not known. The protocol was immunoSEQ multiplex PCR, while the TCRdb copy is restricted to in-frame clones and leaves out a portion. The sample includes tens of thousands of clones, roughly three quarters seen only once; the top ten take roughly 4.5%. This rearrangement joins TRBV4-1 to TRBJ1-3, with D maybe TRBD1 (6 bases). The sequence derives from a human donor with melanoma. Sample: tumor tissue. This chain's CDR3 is CASSPGALTGNTIYF. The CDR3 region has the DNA TGCGCCAGCAGCCCAGGGGCCCTCACGGGAAACACCATATATTTT.